The T cell receptor beta chain described here comes from a study of CD8 T cells in Susac syndrome. RNA in amounts of about 0.5 to 1 ug was reverse transcribed with random hexamers. Across 54 Vbeta and 13 Jbeta, immunoSEQ multiplex PCR amplified TCR beta CDR3. One entry per CDR3 protein results from TCRdb running MiXCR on the immunoSEQ multiplex PCR reads. The sample lists 250,000 to 300,000 distinct CDR3 sequences; roughly 85% were seen once. Per the germline V gene, CDR1 is MDHEN and CDR2 is SYDVKM. There are 16 residues in the CDR3. Trimming pared 1 base from V and 7 bases from J, leaving 17 bases between. As regards this clonotype: Its antigen remains unknown.

The study's findings and limits: By the study's own acknowledgment, its TCR sequencing and HLA analysis included relatively few individuals.

TEMRA cells were FACS-enriched and CD8+ and CD4+ T cells negatively isolated. The sample was CD8+ T cells from PBMCs. The rearrangement links TRBV28 to TRBJ1-5; D might be TRBD1 (5 bases). The clonotype comes from a human donor with multiple sclerosis. This CDR3 reads CASSLLGGREDQPQHF. CDR3 in DNA: TGTGCCAGCAGTTTATTAGGCGGCAGGGAGGACCAGCCCCAGCATTTT. Combining the CDR3 with reference TRBV28 and TRBJ1-5 gives the whole variable domain DVKVTQSSRYLVKRTGEKVFLECVQDMDHENMFWYRQDPGLGLRLIYFSYDVKMKEKGDIPEGYSVSREKKERFSLILESASTNQTSMYLCASSLLGGREDQPQHFGDGTRLSIL.